Below are 10 T cell receptor beta chains sequenced from a single sample in a study of T cells in Graves' hyperthyroidism and ophthalmopathy. Amplification of TCR beta CDR3 regions used RNA as the template. Researchers ran a first-round RT-PCR on the TCR CDR3 using the HTBI primer set. TCRdb passed the multiplex PCR reads through MiXCR, listing each CDR3 protein once. The sample shows 750,000 to 950,000 distinct CDR3 sequences, over 35% of them seen only once. The specimen was blood. These receptors were obtained from a man aged 18 to 35 with Graves' hyperthyroidism.

The gene calls are TRBV6-2 or TRBV6-3 and TRBJ1-2; D possibly corresponds to TRBD1 (6 bases). The CDR3 runs 19 residues. CDR1 and CDR2 from the germline V gene are MNHEY and SVGEGT. V lost 1 base and J lost 4, with 25 bases in between. Here the CDR3 DNA reads TGTGCCAGCAGTTACTGCGTATCTGTGTCGGGGGGGCGTCGCTATGGCTACACCTTC. It codes for CASSYCVSVSGGRRYGYTF.

Remarks on this clonotype: Its ends do not fully match the called genes, so a read error is possible. The chain couples TRBV10-3 to TRBJ2-1; 8 bases line up with TRBD2. Germline values: CDR1 ENHRY, CDR2 SYGVKD. The CDR3 spans 15 residues. The CDR3 sequence is CATSDSGGRRDEQFF. In DNA, the CDR3 is TGTGCCACCAGTGATTCGGGAGGGAGAAGGGATGAGCAGTTCTTC.

The chain has TRBV6-5 and TRBJ1-3; D is uncertain. The CDR3 is made up of 14 amino acids. The germline gives CDR1 MNHEY, CDR2 SVGAGI. Trimming left V 6 bases short and J 0 bases short, with 9 bases between. CDR3 residues: CASRQTFSGNTIYF. The CDR3 DNA follows: TGTGCCAGCAGACAGACGTTCTCTGGAAACACCATATATTTT.

This chain connects TRBV4-1 to TRBJ1-2; D remains unclear. The V end was cut by 0 bases, the J end by 3 bases, with 11 bases between. The CDR3 is 15 amino acids. The germline V gene has CDR1 MGHRA and CDR2 YSYEKL. The CDR3 DNA sequence: TGCGCCAGCAGCCAAGACTCGGACGGCTACTATGGCTACACCTTC. It encodes CASSQDSDGYYGYTF.

Worth noting for this clonotype: This could be a read error, since a much larger clone is one nucleotide away. The DNA of the CDR3 is TGTGCCAGCAGCCTGGGGAGTGGGCCGAGGAACACTGAAACTTTCTTT. Translated, it gives CASSLGSGPRNTETFF. V is TRBV7-9 and J is TRBJ1-1; D ambiguous. The CDR3 length is 16 residues. Germline V CDR1 and CDR2: SEHNR, FQNEAQ (reference sequence).

Turning to this clonotype: The conserved phenylalanine or tryptophan normally closing the CDR3 is absent here, so this likely arose from a read error. The genes are TRBV7-2 and TRBJ1-1; possibly TRBD1 for D (6 bases). Germline V gene sequence: CDR1 SGHTA, CDR2 FQGNSA. Trimming took 5 bases from V and 4 from J, leaving 20 bases between them. This CDR3 has 16 amino acids. The CDR3 sequence is CASSAIRGGLGTEAFL. The CDR3 nucleotides read TGTGCCAGCAGCGCCATTCGGGGGGGGCTCGGCACTGAAGCTTTCCTT.

In its sample, this clonotype was seen a few times. The chain couples TRBV7-8 to TRBJ2-2; 7 nucleotides agree with TRBD2. The CDR3 totals 14 residues. Germline-derived CDR1 and CDR2 are SGHVS and FQNEAQ. V was pared by 5 bases and J by 6 bases, with 6 bases of the junction left unmatched. The CDR3 bases are TGTGCCAGCAGCCCCTTGGCGGGAGCCGGGGAGCTGTTTTTT. Residues: CASSPLAGAGELFF.

This chain links TRBV13 with TRBJ1-2, with 8 bases identical to TRBD1. CDR3 size: 14 residues. V shed 3 bases and J 7 bases; nucleotides not matched to a gene: 7. CDR1 and CDR2 (germline): PRHDT, FYEKMQ (reference sequence). The CDR3 DNA follows: TGTGCCAGCAGCTTTTCTGACAGGGGTCTTGGCTACACCTTC. It codes for CASSFSDRGLGYTF.

CDR3 sequence (DNA): TGCAGTGCTAGTCTAGCGGGGGGGACTTACCCCACTGAAGCTTTCTTT. Translated: CSASLAGGTYPTEAFF. This sequence joins TRBV20-1 and TRBJ1-1; D is perhaps TRBD1 (5 bases). V lost 3 bases to trimming and J lost 4 bases, with 21 bases between them. Germline lookup yields CDR1 DFQATT and CDR2 SNEGSKA (reference sequence). This CDR3 has 16 amino acids.

About this clonotype itself: Since a much larger clone is just one base distant, this may be a read error. The chain carries TRBV10-2 and TRBJ2-5; TRBD2 aligns across 7 bases. Trimming at V came to 8 bases and at J to 4 bases, leaving 16 bases not matched to a gene. This CDR3 comprises 16 residues. CDR1 and CDR2 from the germline V gene are WSHSY and SAAADI. Here the CDR3 DNA reads TGCGCCAGCGGGGAGGGCGCGGGAGCCCCCGGAGAGACCCAGTACTTC. As protein: CASGEGAGAPGETQYF.